A single sample gave rise to the 28 T cell receptor beta chains below, sequenced in a study of response to subunit inactivated influenza vaccine. TCRdb recomputed calls from the RT-PCR reads with MiXCR, one row per CDR3 protein. This sample has 650,000 to 800,000 distinct CDR3 sequences, with 11% to 15% found just once. Specimen: PBMCs from blood, collected 14 to 15 days before vaccination. Receptor source: a man aged 45-60 years who received an inactivated influenza vaccine.

J is TRBJ2-3 and V is TRBV20-1; D is possibly TRBD1 (5 bases). The length of the CDR3 is 14 residues. Between the trimmed V and J ends, which lost 5 bases and 0 bases, there was a span of 12 bases. Looked up from germline, CDR1 is DFQATT and CDR2 is SNEGSKA (reference sequence). The CDR3 nucleotides are TGCAGTGCTGAGGTAGCAGGGAGCACAGATACGCAGTATTTT. It yields the protein CSAEVAGSTDTQYF.

This clonotype was picked up a small number of times. J is TRBJ2-7 and V is TRBV7-9; the D is unclear. From germline, CDR1 is SEHNR and CDR2 FQNEAQ (reference sequence). The V gene lost 4 bases and the J gene lost 2 bases, with 9 bases spanning the gap. The CDR3 spans 13 residues. Written as DNA, the CDR3 is TGTGCCAGCAGCTCCGCAGGAACCTACGAGCAGTACTTC. It yields the protein CASSSAGTYEQYF. The full variable domain, with the rest looked up from reference TRBV7-9 and TRBJ2-7, is DTGVSQNPRHKITKRGQNVTFRCDPISEHNRLYWYRQTLGQGPEFLTYFQNEAQLEKSRLLSDRFSAERPKGSFSTLEIQRTEQGDSAMYLCASSSAGTYEQYFGPGTRLTVT.

This clonotype has more than one count but fewer than ten. The chain recombines TRBV27 with TRBJ2-7, with 7 bases identical to TRBD1. After removal of 3 bases from V and 5 bases from J, the junction contained 7 bases not matched to a gene. Per the germline V gene, CDR1 is MNHEY and CDR2 is SMNVEV (reference sequence). The CDR3 length is 14 residues. In DNA form, the CDR3 reads TGTGCCAGCAGTTTGGTAGGGGGCCTCGACGAGCAGTACTTC. This gives the protein CASSLVGGLDEQYF.

This clonotype has more than one count but fewer than ten. The rearrangement uses TRBV7-9 and TRBJ2-4; D not certain. Trimming removed 4 bases at V and 1 base at J, with 11 bases between. The CDR3 has 15 residues. Germline loops: CDR1 SEHNR, CDR2 FQNEAQ (reference sequence). The CDR3: CASSSGRVAKNIQYF. The CDR3 region has the DNA TGTGCCAGCAGCTCCGGACGGGTGGCCAAAAACATTCAGTACTTC.

J is TRBJ2-3 and V is TRBV20-1; 9 bases match TRBD2. CDR3 length equals 17 residues. In germline, CDR1 is DFQATT, CDR2 SNEGSKA (reference sequence). The V segment lost 2 bases and the J segment 4 bases; nucleotides outside the gene matches: 13. DNA of the CDR3: TGCAGTGCTAGACCCGCCTTAGCGGGAGTAGGCCCAGATACGCAGTATTTT. It translates to CSARPALAGVGPDTQYF.

At least ten counts were recorded for this clonotype. The chain employs TRBV4-3 and TRBJ2-1; weak D call: TRBD2 (6 bases). The V gene's germline CDR1 is LGHNA and CDR2 YSLEER. This CDR3 has 15 residues. V was cut by 0 bases and J by 8 bases, with 14 bases left in between. The CDR3 DNA is TGCGCCAGCAGCCAAGAGGGAGGCGGGGTCGATGAGCAGTTCTTC. It specifies CASSQEGGGVDEQFF.

The V gene is TRBV7-9, the J gene TRBJ1-2, with D uncertain. The V gene lost 1 base and the J gene lost 6 bases, with 12 bases spanning the gap. In germline, CDR1 is SEHNR, CDR2 FQNEAQ (reference sequence). The CDR3 is made up of 14 amino acids. The CDR3 loop is CASSLDVTANGYTF. The CDR3 DNA reads as TGTGCCAGCAGCTTAGACGTGACTGCAAATGGCTACACCTTC.

V gene TRBV29-1 combines with J gene TRBJ2-7; D remains ambiguous. V lost 4 bases to trimming and J lost 6 bases, with 7 bases between them. The germline V gene has CDR1 SQVTM and CDR2 ANQGSEA. The CDR3 extends over 10 amino acids. CDR3 in amino acids: CSVAAGEQYF. CDR3 coding DNA: TGCAGCGTTGCAGCAGGCGAGCAGTACTTC.

The genes are TRBV5-1 and TRBJ2-2; D not resolved. Germline V gene data show CDR1 as SGHRS and CDR2 as YFSETQ. The CDR3 has 14 amino acids. V lost 0 bases and J 15 bases, leaving 18 bases between the germline ends. The CDR3 is CASSLGPSDARMFF. The CDR3 DNA is TGCGCCAGCAGCTTGGGCCCGTCAGACGCGCGGATGTTTTTT.

This chain uses TRBV4-3 with TRBJ2-5; the D gene could be TRBD1 or TRBD2 (5 bases each). Deletions cut 3 bases from V and 4 bases from J, with 18 bases between. Germline-derived CDR1 and CDR2 are LGHNA and YSLEER. This CDR3 comprises 16 residues. This CDR3 is CASSQLVGGAGETQYF. CDR3 nucleotide sequence: TGCGCCAGCAGCCAGCTAGTAGGTGGGGCGGGAGAGACCCAGTACTTC.

The rearrangement joins TRBV10-3 to TRBJ2-1, with 7 nucleotides matching TRBD2. The CDR3 totals 14 residues. The germline V gene encodes CDR1 ENHRY and CDR2 SYGVKD. Germline trimming cut 5 bases from V and 10 bases from J; bases unmatched to any gene: 11. Written as DNA, the CDR3 is TGTGCCATCAGTTGGGGGGGTACGGGTAGAGAGCAGTTCTTC. Its translation is CAISWGGTGREQFF.

The chain carries TRBV12-3 or TRBV12-4 and TRBJ2-7; no clear D. The CDR3 totals 15 residues. V was pared by 4 bases and J by 4 bases, with 17 bases between. The CDR3 sequence is CASSSGVSLGYEQYF. The CDR3 region has the DNA TGTGCCAGCAGTTCTGGGGTCTCCCTGGGGTACGAGCAGTACTTC.

This clonotype occurred a few times. Here the CDR3 DNA reads TGCAGTGCTAGAGTTGGGACTAGCGGCCCCTACGAGCAGTACTTC. Amino acid sequence: CSARVGTSGPYEQYF. The chain joins TRBV20-1 to TRBJ2-7, with 11 bases lining up with TRBD2. V lost 1 base, J lost 2 bases, and 4 bases stayed unmatched. This CDR3 has 15 amino acids. CDR1 and CDR2 from the germline V gene are DFQATT and SNEGSKA (reference sequence).

This clonotype was found a few times. V gene TRBV5-5 combines with J gene TRBJ1-5; D may be TRBD1 (6 bases). The germline V gene has CDR1 SGHKS and CDR2 YYEKEE (reference sequence). V gave up 2 bases and J gave up 5 bases, with 14 bases separating them. The CDR3 extends over 15 amino acids. As DNA, the CDR3 is TGTGCCAGCAGCTTAGGACAGCTAGAACATCAGCCCCAGCATTTT. This gives the protein CASSLGQLEHQPQHF.

The chain links TRBV20-1 to TRBJ2-1, with TRBD2 matching 13 bases. The trim removed 8 bases at V and 8 bases at J, leaving 9 bases unmatched. This CDR3 has 14 amino acids. Germline loops: CDR1 DFQATT, CDR2 SNEGSKA (reference sequence). The CDR3 region is CSPLRTSGRHEQFF. CDR3 nucleotide sequence: TGCAGTCCCCTCCGGACTAGCGGGAGACATGAGCAGTTCTTC.

This clonotype was seen only a few times. CDR3 in amino acids: CATSDSGGGQPQHF. In DNA form, the CDR3 reads TGTGCCACCAGTGACTCAGGGGGCGGTCAGCCCCAGCATTTT. This chain links TRBV24-1 with TRBJ1-5; 8 bases match TRBD1. Germline assignment: CDR1 KGHDR and CDR2 SFDVKD. With 4 bases clipped from V and 6 bases from J, the junction kept 4 bases outside the gene matches. CDR3 length: 14 residues.

This clonotype was seen a few times. This chain uses TRBV30 with TRBJ2-3; D is possibly TRBD2 (5 bases). This CDR3 has 12 amino acids. V lost 4 bases and J lost 7, with 12 bases in between. In germline, CDR1 is GTSNPN, CDR2 SVGIG (reference sequence). The CDR3 DNA sequence: TGTGCCTGGACCCTAAGCGGTTATACGCAGTATTTT. Protein: CAWTLSGYTQYF.

This clonotype was observed a few times. The chain links TRBV6-1 to TRBJ1-2; 7 nucleotides line up with TRBD1. The V gene end was trimmed by 7 bases and the J gene end by 4 bases; junction bases not matched to a gene: 9. The germline V gene has CDR1 MNHNS and CDR2 SASEGT. This CDR3 contains 14 residues. The CDR3 is CASKEVRDSYGYTF. In nucleotides, the CDR3 is TGTGCCAGCAAGGAAGTAAGGGACAGCTATGGCTACACCTTC.

The chain has TRBV20-1 and TRBJ2-1, with 7 bases lining up with TRBD2. V shed 5 bases and J 1 base; nucleotides not matched to a gene: 11. This CDR3 comprises 16 residues. Germline CDR1 reads DFQATT; CDR2 reads SNEGSKA (reference sequence). CDR3 DNA: TGCAGTGCTCCCAGAGGGAGGGCCCATTCCTACAATGAGCAGTTCTTC. This translates into CSAPRGRAHSYNEQFF.

This clonotype showed up just a few times. The rearrangement uses TRBV5-1 and TRBJ1-6, with a possible D match to TRBD1 (5 bases). Trimming removed 3 bases from V and 0 bases from J, with 10 bases in between. CDR3 length: 16 amino acids. The germline V gene encodes CDR1 SGHRS and CDR2 YFSETQ. CDR3 loop: CASSWGRVSYNSPLHF. The CDR3 nucleotides read TGCGCCAGCAGCTGGGGACGGGTCTCCTATAATTCACCCCTCCACTTT.

The chain combines TRBV20-1 with TRBJ2-2; 7 nucleotides line up with TRBD2. Germline V gene lookup returns CDR1 DFQATT and CDR2 SNEGSKA (reference sequence). V trimming: 3 bases; J trimming: 4 bases; junction bases outside the gene matches: 11. The CDR3 runs 16 residues. CDR3 sequence (DNA): TGCAGTGCTAGTTCATTGGGAGGGCTAGGCACCGGGGAGCTGTTTTTT. Encoded protein: CSASSLGGLGTGELFF.

This clonotype was counted between two and nine times. The junction and the germline gene differ at one end; a read error may be behind it. The V gene is TRBV7-3, the J gene TRBJ1-4; TRBD1 might be the D (5 bases). CDR3 size: 15 residues. Looked up from germline, CDR1 is SGHTA and CDR2 is FQGTGA. CDR3: CASSPTGGAGGKLFF. As DNA, the CDR3 is TGTGCCAGCAGCCCAACGGGAGGGGCCGGGGGGAAACTTTTTTTT.

The rearrangement joins TRBV11-2 to TRBJ1-2, with D perhaps TRBD1 (6 bases). The CDR3 consists of 14 residues. Germline V gives CDR1 SGHAT, CDR2 FQNNGV. The V and J ends lost 4 bases and 0 bases respectively, with 9 bases between them. CDR3 sequence: CASSSDSSNYGYTF. In DNA, the CDR3 is TGTGCCAGCAGCTCGGACAGCTCTAACTATGGCTACACCTTC.

This clonotype was picked up a small number of times. The V gene is TRBV10-3, the J gene TRBJ2-7; 9 positions agree with TRBD1. The germline CDR1 and CDR2 sequences are ENHRY and SYGVKD. The CDR3 totals 15 residues. J lost 5 bases, V lost 1 base, and 6 bases had no gene match. CDR3 nucleotides: TGTGCCATCAGTGAGTTTGCACAGGGGGCTAACGAGCAGTACTTC. Its protein is CAISEFAQGANEQYF.

This clonotype was counted only a few times. This sequence joins TRBV20-1 and TRBJ2-5; 11 bases are shared with TRBD2. Germline values: CDR1 DFQATT, CDR2 SNEGSKA (reference sequence). This CDR3 has 15 residues. The V and J ends lost 5 bases and 5 bases, in that order; junction bases with no gene match: 10. CDR3 amino acids: CSAFGLAGGGETQYF. Written as DNA, the CDR3 is TGCAGTGCTTTTGGACTAGCGGGCGGAGGGGAGACCCAGTACTTC.

In this sample, this clonotype turned up a few times. The rearrangement links TRBV12-3 or TRBV12-4 to TRBJ2-2; maybe TRBD2 (7 bases). The CDR3 totals 16 residues. The V end lost 8 bases, the J end lost 1 base, and 17 bases lay between the germline ends. The CDR3 coding sequence is TGTGCCAGCGACTTAGGGGGGGCAGGGAACACCGGGGAGCTGTTTTTT. Protein: CASDLGGAGNTGELFF.

This clonotype was seen a handful of times. This chain links TRBV7-2 with TRBJ1-6; 12 nucleotides match TRBD1. V lost 7 bases and J lost 5; bases outside the gene matches: 3. The CDR3 consists of 15 residues. The germline V gene encodes CDR1 SGHTA and CDR2 FQGNSA. The CDR3 region has the DNA TGTGCCAGCACAAGGGACAGGGGGCATAATTCACCCCTCCACTTT. This encodes CASTRDRGHNSPLHF.

The chain is built from TRBV7-2 and TRBJ2-5; D is perhaps TRBD1 or TRBD2 (5 bases each). The CDR3 is 14 residues long. Germline CDR1 is SGHTA and CDR2 is FQGNSA. With 1 base removed from V and 5 bases from J, the gap between germline ends came to 11 bases. CDR3 sequence reads: CASSLVLAGETQYF. CDR3 bases: TGTGCCAGCAGCTTAGTCCTAGCAGGGGAGACCCAGTACTTC. The full variable domain, rest sourced from reference TRBV7-2 and TRBJ2-5, is GAGVSQSPSNKVTEKGKDVELRCDPISGHTALYWYRQSLGQGLEFLIYFQGNSAPDKSGLPSDRFSAERTGGSVSTLTIQRTQQEDSAVYLCASSLVLAGETQYFGPGTRLLVL.